This T cell receptor beta chain stems from a study of blood T cell repertoires in COVID-19. Trimming took 2 bases from V and 4 from J, leaving 9 bases between them. CDR3 length: 13 amino acids. CDR1 is SGHRS and CDR2 is YFSETQ in the germline V gene. TCRdb's copy holds only in-frame clones and misses some; the assay was immunoSEQ multiplex PCR. The sample lists 450,000 or so clones, around nine tenths occurring once. The specimen was peripheral blood. This receptor was taken from a woman aged 40 to 50 with COVID-19, enrolled during active disease. This sequence joins TRBV5-1 and TRBJ1-1, with a weak D call TRBD1 (5 bases). This chain's CDR3 is CASSLGVRTEAFF. The CDR3 coding sequence is TGCGCCAGCAGCTTAGGGGTCCGCACTGAAGCTTTCTTT. Drawing the rest from reference TRBV5-1 and TRBJ1-1, the complete variable domain is KAGVTQTPRYLIKTRGQQVTLSCSPISGHRSVSWYQQTPGQGLQFLFEYFSETQRNKGNFPGRFSGRQFSNSRSEMNVSTLELGDSALYLCASSLGVRTEAFFGQGTRLTVV.